This passage covers 11 T cell receptor beta chains from one sample sequenced in a study of CD8+ T cells in alopecia areata. cDNA reverse transcribed from extracted RNA served as the sequencing template. Sequencing used immunoSEQ multiplex PCR; TCRdb keeps in-frame clones, though not all of them. The table includes about 110,000 clones, 45% to 60% detected once. What was sequenced was NKG2D-low CD8+ T cells sorted from blood. The source is a human donor with alopecia areata.

CDR3 sequence (DNA): TGTGCCAGCAGCTTTGAAGGATCACAAGCCAAAAACATTCAGTACTTC. Translating it yields CASSFEGSQAKNIQYF. The V gene is TRBV9, the J gene TRBJ2-4; unclear D gene. V shed 4 bases and J shed 0 bases, with 14 bases lying between them. The CDR3 spans 16 residues. The germline V gene has CDR1 SGDLS and CDR2 YYNGEE.

This sequence joins TRBV11-2 and TRBJ2-2; TRBD1 aligns across 8 bases. The J segment lost 5 bases and the V segment lost 5 bases, leaving 4 bases of the junction unmatched. CDR3 length: 14 amino acids. CDR1 is SGHAT and CDR2 is FQNNGV in the germline V gene. CDR3 sequence: CASSLDRATGELFF. The CDR3 DNA reads as TGTGCCAGCAGCCTGGACAGGGCGACCGGGGAGCTGTTTTTT.

The chain uses TRBV9 and TRBJ2-4, with D hard to call. CDR3 length: 15 residues. Trimming stripped 0 bases from V and 2 bases from J, with 9 bases between. Per the germline V gene, CDR1 is SGDLS and CDR2 is YYNGEE. The CDR3 bases are TGTGCCAGCAGCGTAGAATCGGGTTCCAAAAACATTCAGTACTTC. It is translated as CASSVESGSKNIQYF.

This clone has more than one count but fewer than ten. The rearrangement uses TRBV7-8 and TRBJ2-7, with D hard to call. Between the trimmed V and J ends, which lost 0 bases and 4 bases, there was a span of 7 bases. Looked up from germline, CDR1 is SGHVS and CDR2 is FQNEAQ. CDR3 length equals 13 residues. The CDR3 spells CASSLAVGYEQYF. CDR3 sequence (DNA): TGTGCCAGCAGCTTAGCGGTAGGATACGAGCAGTACTTC.

The J gene is TRBJ1-1, the V gene TRBV5-6, with a tentative D call TRBD1 (6 bases). Between the trimmed V and J ends, which lost 4 bases and 5 bases, there was a span of 18 bases. From germline, CDR1 is SGHDT and CDR2 YYEEEE. The CDR3 runs 15 residues. CDR3 in amino acids: CASSTKTGLRTEAFF. The CDR3 region has the DNA TGTGCCAGCAGCACAAAAACAGGGTTAAGGACTGAAGCTTTCTTT. The variable domain in full, with the rest retrieved from reference TRBV5-6 and TRBJ1-1, is DAGVTQSPTHLIKTRGQQVTLRCSPKSGHDTVSWYQQALGQGPQFIFQYYEEEERQRGNFPDRFSGHQFPNYSSELNVNALLLGDSALYLCASSTKTGLRTEAFFGQGTRLTVV.

The table lists this clone with a few counts. This chain connects TRBV7-2 to TRBJ2-1; TRBD2 might be the D (5 bases). V was clipped by 1 base and J by 6 bases, with 13 bases between them. Germline V gene data show CDR1 as SGHTA and CDR2 as FQGNSA. This CDR3 comprises 15 residues. CDR3: CASSLDSSRGNEQFF. CDR3 nucleotide sequence: TGTGCCAGCAGCTTAGACAGTTCCCGGGGCAATGAGCAGTTCTTC.

The V and J genes are TRBV2 and TRBJ2-2; the match to TRBD1 covers 9 bases. Germline V gives CDR1 SNHLY, CDR2 FYNNEI. V lost 5 bases, J lost 6 bases, and 7 bases stayed unmatched. CDR3 size: 15 residues. The CDR3 here is CASSLYRGRAGELFF. CDR3 DNA sequence: TGTGCCAGCAGTCTCTACAGGGGGCGTGCCGGGGAGCTGTTTTTT. Based on the CDR3 plus reference TRBV2 and TRBJ2-2, the full variable domain is EPEVTQTPSHQVTQMGQEVILRCVPISNHLYFYWYRQILGQKVEFLVSFYNNEISEKSEIFDDQFSVERPDGSNFTLKIRSTKLEDSAMYFCASSLYRGRAGELFFGEGSRLTVL.

The chain links TRBV7-9 to TRBJ2-7; D is unresolved. Germline assignment: CDR1 SEHNR and CDR2 FQNEAQ (reference sequence). CDR3 length equals 11 residues. V lost 5 bases and J lost 2, with 4 bases in between. The CDR3 DNA reads TGTGCCAGCAGCGCCACCTACGAGCAGTACTTC. It encodes CASSATYEQYF.

The chain joins TRBV27 to TRBJ2-7; D might be TRBD2 (6 bases). The V and J ends lost 7 bases and 6 bases respectively, with 19 bases between them. This CDR3 region has 14 residues. Germline loops: CDR1 MNHEY, CDR2 SMNVEV (reference sequence). CDR3 loop: CASTTVAVPSEQYF. Here the CDR3 DNA reads TGTGCCAGCACGACAGTAGCGGTCCCTAGCGAGCAGTACTTC.

The chain is built from TRBV29-1 and TRBJ2-1; the D gene is possibly TRBD1 (5 bases). Germline CDR1 is SQVTM and CDR2 is ANQGSEA. This CDR3 contains 16 residues. The germline V and J ends were trimmed by 0 bases and 6 bases, with 18 bases remaining between them. Here the CDR3 DNA reads TGCAGCGTTGAAGATCGACCAGGGTTAAGGCGCAATGAGCAGTTCTTC. Translation gives CSVEDRPGLRRNEQFF.

The CDR3 sequence is CSVEDPGRSYEQYF. CDR3 coding DNA: TGCAGCGTTGAAGATCCTGGCAGGAGCTACGAGCAGTACTTC. The chain employs TRBV29-1 and TRBJ2-7, with D unresolved. Per germline, CDR1 SQVTM and CDR2 ANQGSEA. The CDR3 consists of 14 residues. Between the trimmed V and J ends, which lost 0 bases and 3 bases, there was a span of 12 bases.